These 22 T cell receptor beta chains share one sample of origin, sequenced in a study of blood T cell repertoires in COVID-19. Libraries were prepared by immunoSEQ multiplex PCR; TCRdb keeps only in-frame clonotypes and omits some of them. The profile shows roughly 190,000 clones, 70% to 90% of them singletons. Sequences were obtained from peripheral blood. The receptors were gathered from a man in his forties or fifties with active or convalescent COVID-19.

This clone was seen a single time. The rearrangement joins TRBV5-8 to TRBJ1-4; no definite D call. V lost 4 bases, J lost 4 bases, and 11 bases lay in between. Per germline, CDR1 SGHTS and CDR2 YDEGEE. The CDR3 runs to 14 residues. CDR3 protein: CASSLRLNNEKLFF. The DNA for the CDR3 is TGTGCCAGCAGCCTCAGGTTGAATAATGAAAAACTGTTTTTT.

This clone was recorded only once. The chain couples TRBV7-8 to TRBJ2-7, with 8 bases lining up with TRBD1. V shed 5 bases, J shed 7 bases, and the junction held 10 bases outside the gene matches. The CDR3 totals 14 residues. Germline CDR1 and CDR2: SGHVS and FQNEAQ. In DNA, the CDR3 is TGTGCCAGCAGCCTGACAGGGGACTTGGTAGAGCAGTACTTC. It encodes CASSLTGDLVEQYF.

The chain is built from TRBV29-1 and TRBJ2-7; 9 nucleotides line up with TRBD1. This CDR3 comprises 13 residues. V shed 6 bases and J 3 bases; nucleotides not matched to a gene: 6. Germline CDR1 reads SQVTM; CDR2 reads ANQGSEA. CDR3 amino acids: CSVGGQGFYEQYF. The DNA for the CDR3 is TGCAGCGTCGGGGGACAGGGTTTCTACGAGCAGTACTTC.

The chain employs TRBV9 and TRBJ2-7; 8 bases align to TRBD2. Trimming at V came to 0 bases and at J to 0 bases, leaving 8 bases not matched to a gene. Germline CDR1 reads SGDLS; CDR2 reads YYNGEE. The CDR3 covers 17 residues. Written as DNA, the CDR3 is TGTGCCAGCAGCGTAGCCCCCGCCAGCGGGGGCTCCTACGAGCAGTACTTC. The encoded protein is CASSVAPASGGSYEQYF.

The chain links TRBV7-9 to TRBJ2-1; D possibly corresponds to TRBD2 (6 bases). The CDR3 runs to 14 residues. CDR1 and CDR2 (germline): SEHNR, FQNEAQ (reference sequence). V was shortened by 5 bases and J by 7 bases, with 15 bases between the two germline ends. The CDR3 DNA is TGTGCCAGCAGCAATTCGGGGACTTCAAATGAGCAGTTCTTC. Translation gives CASSNSGTSNEQFF.

This clone has a handful of counts. V is TRBV6-5 and J is TRBJ1-5; D may be TRBD1 (6 bases). V gave up 6 bases and J gave up 3 bases, with 12 bases separating them. This CDR3 region has 14 residues. Germline lookup yields CDR1 MNHEY and CDR2 SVGAGI. Written as DNA, the CDR3 is TGTGCCAGCAGCAGGGGACGGCACAATCAGCCCCAGCATTTT. This sequence encodes CASSRGRHNQPQHF.

This clone was found once. The rearrangement uses TRBV27 and TRBJ2-2; D call uncertain. The V and J ends lost 0 bases and 0 bases respectively, with 11 bases between them. The CDR3 totals 17 residues. Germline values: CDR1 MNHEY, CDR2 SMNVEV (reference sequence). Here the CDR3 DNA reads TGTGCCAGCAGTTTATCGTCTTCCTATACGAACACCGGGGAGCTGTTTTTT. As protein: CASSLSSSYTNTGELFF.

This clone was seen a single time. V and J are TRBV24-1 and TRBJ2-1, with TRBD1 matching over 11 bases. After removal of 4 bases from V and 7 bases from J, the junction contained 8 bases not matched to a gene. The CDR3 is made up of 16 amino acids. Germline CDR1 reads KGHDR; CDR2 reads SFDVKD. CDR3 sequence (DNA): TGTGCCACCAGTGAGCTGGGACAGGGGGAAAGGAATGAGCAGTTCTTC. Translated: CATSELGQGERNEQFF.

The chain joins TRBV14 to TRBJ1-4; D perhaps matches TRBD1 (5 bases). Per the germline V gene, CDR1 is SGHDN and CDR2 is FVKESK. V dropped 0 bases and J dropped 8 bases, with 16 bases sitting between them. The CDR3 has 16 residues. CDR3 sequence: CASSQDGAGMTEKLFF. CDR3 bases: TGTGCCAGCAGCCAAGATGGGGCCGGCATGACAGAAAAACTGTTTTTT.

The genes are TRBV6-5 and TRBJ1-1; TRBD1 matches 7 bases. V was clipped by 1 base and J by 2 bases; unmatched bases: 7. Germline V gene sequence: CDR1 MNHEY, CDR2 SVGAGI. This CDR3 has 16 amino acids. This CDR3 is CASSYLATGTNTEAFF. CDR3 nucleotide sequence: TGTGCCAGCAGTTACTTGGCGACAGGGACTAACACTGAAGCTTTCTTT.

This chain joins TRBV25-1 and TRBJ1-4; D remains unclear. This CDR3 is built from 12 residues. Germline V gives CDR1 MGHDK, CDR2 SYGVNS. Deletions cut 4 bases from V and 4 bases from J, with 4 bases between. CDR3 sequence: CASSVSNEKLFF. The CDR3 bases are TGTGCCAGCAGTGTTAGTAATGAAAAACTGTTTTTT.

The CDR3 coding sequence is TGTGCCATCAGTGAAGGACAGGGGGTAGTTACGCAGTATTTT. As protein: CAISEGQGVVTQYF. The chain has TRBV10-3 and TRBJ2-3; TRBD1 aligns across 10 bases. Germline values: CDR1 ENHRY, CDR2 SYGVKD. With 3 bases clipped from V and 8 bases from J, the junction kept 5 bases outside the gene matches. The CDR3 loop spans 14 amino acids.

The chain has TRBV6-5 and TRBJ2-7, with D unresolved. From germline, CDR1 is MNHEY and CDR2 SVGAGI. The CDR3 contains 13 residues. The V end was cut by 7 bases, the J end by 7 bases, with 17 bases between. The CDR3 protein is CASKVSAVGEQYF. DNA for the CDR3: TGTGCCAGCAAAGTGTCGGCGGTCGGGGAGCAGTACTTC.

This rearrangement joins TRBV30 to TRBJ2-3, with D perhaps matching TRBD2 (5 bases). The CDR3 extends over 14 amino acids. The germline V gene encodes CDR1 GTSNPN and CDR2 SVGIG (reference sequence). The ends were cut back, 7 bases at V and 4 bases at J, with 18 bases in the middle. DNA for the CDR3: TGTGCCTTGGAATCAGCCGTGGGAGCAGATACGCAGTATTTT. Protein product: CALESAVGADTQYF.

This chain joins TRBV6-1 and TRBJ2-1; perhaps TRBD1 as D (6 bases). V was pared by 1 base and J by 8 bases, with 12 bases between. CDR3 size: 14 residues. The germline V gene has CDR1 MNHNS and CDR2 SASEGT. DNA for the CDR3: TGTGCCAGCAGTGAAGACAGGGTAATAGATGAGCAGTTCTTC. It specifies CASSEDRVIDEQFF.

The rearrangement uses TRBV2 and TRBJ1-5; no definite D call. V lost 7 bases to trimming and J lost 3 bases, with 16 bases between them. The CDR3 spans 15 residues. Germline CDR1 and CDR2: SNHLY and FYNNEI. The CDR3 region is CASTPSPTHNQPQHF. CDR3 in DNA: TGTGCCAGCACCCCGAGCCCGACTCACAATCAGCCCCAGCATTTT.

This chain links TRBV28 with TRBJ1-2; 7 bases align to TRBD1. CDR1 and CDR2 (germline): MDHEN, SYDVKM. CDR3 size: 14 residues. The V segment lost 0 bases and the J segment 12 bases; nucleotides outside the gene matches: 10. The CDR3: CASSLWWTGPPNTF. The CDR3 nucleotides are TGTGCCAGCAGTTTATGGTGGACAGGCCCCCCAAACACCTTC.

The genes are TRBV6-5 and TRBJ1-2; possibly TRBD1 for D (5 bases). The V end lost 8 bases, the J end lost 4 bases, and 14 bases lay between the germline ends. The CDR3 sequence is 13 residues long. Germline V lookup: CDR1 MNHEY, CDR2 SVGAGI. In DNA, the CDR3 is TGTGCCAGCCGGGGGGGTGGTGGCTATGGCTACACCTTC. Amino acids: CASRGGGGYGYTF.

The V and J genes are TRBV18 and TRBJ2-7, with D unclear. V gave up 5 bases and J gave up 3 bases, with 14 bases separating them. The CDR3 consists of 14 residues. CDR1 KGHSH and CDR2 LQKENI come from the germline V gene. The CDR3 DNA reads TGTGCCAGCTCAACGCAGGTGACCCTCTACGAGCAGTACTTC. Its protein product is CASSTQVTLYEQYF.

The chain is built from TRBV28 and TRBJ1-1, with 10 positions matching TRBD1. The CDR3 runs 15 residues. The germline V gene has CDR1 MDHEN and CDR2 SYDVKM. J gave up 3 bases and V 6 bases, and 7 bases lay outside the gene matches. This CDR3 is CASSSTGGVDTEAFF. The DNA for the CDR3 is TGTGCCAGCAGCTCGACAGGGGGCGTGGACACTGAAGCTTTCTTT.

The chain combines TRBV10-3 with TRBJ2-3; the match to TRBD1 covers 7 bases. The CDR3 has 14 amino acids. Germline CDR1 is ENHRY and CDR2 is SYGVKD. Trimming cost V 6 bases and J 4 bases; bases outside gene matches: 7. Here the CDR3 reads CAISRDSISDTQYF. CDR3 coding DNA: TGTGCCATCAGCCGGGACAGCATCTCAGATACGCAGTATTTT.

This chain uses TRBV19 with TRBJ2-3; TRBD2 matches 15 bases. The CDR3 contains 17 residues. The germline gives CDR1 LNHDA, CDR2 SQIVND (reference sequence). Trimming cost V 5 bases and J 3 bases; bases outside gene matches: 6. CDR3 region: CASSLGLAGGPTDTQYF. In nucleotides, the CDR3 is TGTGCCAGTAGTCTTGGACTAGCGGGAGGGCCGACAGATACGCAGTATTTT.